This T cell receptor beta chain stems from a study of long-term antiretroviral therapy in people with HIV. Overall study findings and caveats: All time points showed a repertoire dominated by clones expanded before ART. Patients on ART gained diversity, which nonetheless stayed below transplant donor controls.

A note on this clone: The antigen is not known.

The germline gives CDR1 SNHLY, CDR2 FYNNEI. The V end lost 4 bases, the J end lost 7 bases, and 11 bases lay between the germline ends. This CDR3 contains 13 residues. Every participant gave one or more pre-ART and two or more post-ART PBMC samples. Sequencing used immunoSEQ v3.0 at survey level. Sequencing was designed to cover roughly 35,000-50,000 T-cell genomes in each sample. Assay: immunoSEQ multiplex PCR; the TCRdb copy retains only in-frame clones and omits some. The repertoire holds 25,000 to 35,000 clones, with almost 95% as singletons. This specimen was unsorted PBMCs, taken approximately 7.1 years after starting antiretroviral therapy. The V gene is TRBV2, the J gene TRBJ2-1, with D perhaps matching TRBD2 (5 bases). The receptor's source is a man between 50 and 59 years old with HIV. The CDR3 spells CASSVEVSNEQFF. The CDR3 region has the DNA TGTGCCAGCAGTGTGGAGGTTTCAAATGAGCAGTTCTTC.